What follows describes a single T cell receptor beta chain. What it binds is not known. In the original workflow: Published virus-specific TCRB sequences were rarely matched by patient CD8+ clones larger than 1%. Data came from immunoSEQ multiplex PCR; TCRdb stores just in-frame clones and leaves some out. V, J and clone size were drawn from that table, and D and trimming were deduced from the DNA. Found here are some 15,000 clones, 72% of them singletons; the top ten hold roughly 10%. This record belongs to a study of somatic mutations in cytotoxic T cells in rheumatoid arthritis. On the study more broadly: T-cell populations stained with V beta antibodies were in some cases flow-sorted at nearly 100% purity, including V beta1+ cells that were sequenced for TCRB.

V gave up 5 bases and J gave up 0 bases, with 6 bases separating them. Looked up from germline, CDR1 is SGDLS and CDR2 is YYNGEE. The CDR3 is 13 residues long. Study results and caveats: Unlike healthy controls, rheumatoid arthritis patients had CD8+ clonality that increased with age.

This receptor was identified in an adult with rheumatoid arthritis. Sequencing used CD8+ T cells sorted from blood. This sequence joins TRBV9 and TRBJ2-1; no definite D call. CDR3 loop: CASSPSSYNEQFF. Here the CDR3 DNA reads TGTGCCAGCAGTCCTAGCTCCTACAATGAGCAGTTCTTC.